Shown below are 17 T cell receptor beta chains from a single sample sequenced in a study of OX40 agonist ivuxolimab in advanced cancers. Clones were read by immunoSEQ multiplex PCR, and TCRdb kept only the in-frame ones, dropping some. Counted here are 77,000 or so clones, 75% to 90% occurring once; the ten biggest clones make up approximately 2.2%. Sequenced here: CD4+ or CD8+ T cells sorted from blood, sampled in a trial of the OX40 agonist ivuxolimab. The receptors come from an adult with an advanced solid tumor such as melanoma, head and neck, liver or kidney cancer.

CDR3 region: CASSLGAELYNEQFF. CDR3 DNA sequence: TGTGCCAGCAGCTTAGGAGCGGAACTTTACAATGAGCAGTTCTTC. The genes are TRBV11-2 and TRBJ2-1; tentative D call: TRBD2 (5 bases). With 1 base removed from V and 4 bases from J, the gap between germline ends came to 11 bases. Germline CDR1 is SGHAT and CDR2 is FQNNGV. CDR3 size: 15 residues.

The chain couples TRBV10-3 to TRBJ2-2, with 8 positions matching TRBD2. Germline V gene sequence: CDR1 ENHRY, CDR2 SYGVKD. The CDR3 length is 17 residues. Trimming took 0 bases from V and 9 from J; bases not matched to a gene: 12. The DNA for the CDR3 is TGTGCCATCAGTGAGTCGCCCCGGGCGGGAGGTAGGCGGGAGCTGTTTTTT. It encodes CAISESPRAGGRRELFF.

This clone has just a few counts. V gene TRBV7-2 combines with J gene TRBJ1-3; TRBD1 agrees at 7 bases. The CDR3 runs to 15 residues. The ends lost 6 bases at V and 4 bases at J; junction bases unmatched: 9. Germline assignment: CDR1 SGHTA and CDR2 FQGNSA. CDR3 in amino acids: CASSRTGAAGNTIYF. The CDR3, as DNA: TGTGCCAGCAGTCGTACAGGGGCAGCCGGAAACACCATATATTTT.

This sequence joins TRBV21-1 and TRBJ2-7; the table's D call of TRBD1 was not tested on the DNA. TRBV21-1 corresponds to a pseudogene. The CDR3 has 14 amino acids. This chain's CDR3 is CASNETDFPYEQYF. CDR3 nucleotides: TGTGCCAGCAACGAGACAGACTTTCCCTACGAGCAGTACTTC.

The genes are TRBV19 and TRBJ2-1; 12 bases match TRBD2. The trim removed 3 bases at V and 12 bases at J, leaving 12 bases unmatched. CDR1 is LNHDA, CDR2 SQIVND, per germline (reference sequence). The CDR3 is 16 residues long. The CDR3: CASSMGLAGGAFGQFF. In nucleotides, the CDR3 is TGTGCCAGTAGTATGGGGCTAGCGGGAGGGGCTTTCGGGCAGTTCTTC. Full variable domain (remainder filled in from reference TRBV19 and TRBJ2-1): DGGITQSPKYLFRKEGQNVTLSCEQNLNHDAMYWYRQDPGQGLRLIYYSQIVNDFQKGDIAEGYSVSREKKESFPLTVTSAQKNPTAFYLCASSMGLAGGAFGQFFGPGTRLTVL.

V usage is TRBV25-1 and J usage is TRBJ1-3; no clear D. The CDR3 loop spans 14 amino acids. The ends were cut back, 2 bases at V and 0 bases at J, with 5 bases in the middle. CDR1 is MGHDK and CDR2 is SYGVNS in the germline V gene. CDR3 region: CASSEQVSGNTIYF. For the CDR3, the DNA is TGTGCCAGCAGTGAACAAGTCTCTGGAAACACCATATATTTT.

The V and J genes are TRBV28 and TRBJ1-4; D is unclear. Germline V gives CDR1 MDHEN, CDR2 SYDVKM. Trimming removed 2 bases from V and 4 bases from J, with 20 bases in between. The CDR3 totals 18 residues. CDR3 loop: CASSLAAGRLGNNEKLFF. Written as DNA, the CDR3 is TGTGCCAGCAGTTTAGCGGCAGGTAGATTGGGCAATAATGAAAAACTGTTTTTT. The full variable domain, completed using reference TRBV28 and TRBJ1-4, is DVKVTQSSRYLVKRTGEKVFLECVQDMDHENMFWYRQDPGLGLRLIYFSYDVKMKEKGDIPEGYSVSREKKERFSLILESASTNQTSMYLCASSLAAGRLGNNEKLFFGSGTQLSVL.

V is TRBV4-2 and J is TRBJ2-2, with TRBD1 identical over 9 bases. The J segment lost 0 bases and the V segment lost 1 base, leaving 6 bases of the junction unmatched. CDR3 size: 18 residues. CDR1 and CDR2 (germline): LGHNA, YNFKEQ. This chain's CDR3 is CASSQVLGQGTNTGELFF. The CDR3 region has the DNA TGTGCCAGCAGCCAAGTTCTGGGACAGGGAACGAACACCGGGGAGCTGTTTTTT.

The rearrangement joins TRBV27 to TRBJ1-2; 8 bases match TRBD1. CDR1 is MNHEY, CDR2 SMNVEV, per germline (reference sequence). Unmatched junction bases numbered 4, after V lost 5 bases and J lost 2 bases. The CDR3 has 14 amino acids. The DNA of the CDR3 is TGTGCCAGCAGTGCGTGGGACAGGAACTATGGCTACACCTTC. Its translation: CASSAWDRNYGYTF.

V gene TRBV5-8 combines with J gene TRBJ2-6, with D hard to call. V was trimmed by 2 bases and J by 2 bases, leaving 5 bases between them. CDR1 and CDR2 (germline): SGHTS, YDEGEE. This CDR3 is 14 amino acids long. This chain's CDR3 is CASSFTAGANVLTF. Here the CDR3 DNA reads TGTGCCAGCAGCTTCACAGCTGGGGCCAACGTCCTGACTTTC.

The chain is built from TRBV19 and TRBJ2-1; D uncertain. Trimming stripped 3 bases from V and 0 bases from J, with 12 bases between. The V gene's germline CDR1 is LNHDA and CDR2 SQIVND (reference sequence). This CDR3 contains 16 residues. CDR3 region: CASSIRRSYSYNEQFF. In DNA form, the CDR3 reads TGTGCCAGTAGTATTCGCAGAAGCTACTCCTACAATGAGCAGTTCTTC.

The V and J genes are TRBV18 and TRBJ2-7; no reliable D call. CDR1 KGHSH and CDR2 LQKENI come from the germline V gene. The CDR3 length is 12 residues. V was shortened by 2 bases and J by 5 bases, with 7 bases between the two germline ends. Written as DNA, the CDR3 is TGTGCCAGCTCACCAGTAGGGCACGAGCAGTACTTC. Its protein product is CASSPVGHEQYF.

V gene TRBV19 combines with J gene TRBJ1-2, with D possibly TRBD1 on 5 matching bases. Trimming took off 7 bases at V and 5 bases at J, with 20 bases between the two ends. CDR1 and CDR2 from the germline V gene are LNHDA and SQIVND (reference sequence). CDR3 length: 15 amino acids. CDR3 region: CASTDRGVLPYGYTF. CDR3 bases: TGTGCCAGTACCGACCGGGGCGTTCTTCCTTATGGCTACACCTTC.

The chain carries TRBV7-6 and TRBJ2-6, with D possibly matching TRBD2 (5 bases). The CDR3 is 17 amino acids. Per the germline V gene, CDR1 is SGHVS and CDR2 is FNYEAQ. The germline V and J ends were trimmed by 5 bases and 0 bases, with 14 bases remaining between them. The CDR3 DNA reads as TGTGCCAGCAGCCATAAACCGGGAAGCTCTGGGGCCAACGTCCTGACTTTC. It codes for CASSHKPGSSGANVLTF.

In the case of this clone: Different DNA sequences within this sample yield the same CDR3. The V and J genes are TRBV28 and TRBJ1-2, with 8 bases lining up with TRBD1. The CDR3 has 13 amino acids. Germline CDR1 reads MDHEN; CDR2 reads SYDVKM. V gave up 6 bases and J gave up 4 bases; unmatched junction bases: 4. CDR3 DNA: TGTGCCAGCAGCCCTGGGACAGGCTATGGCTACACCTTC. Protein sequence: CASSPGTGYGYTF.

The chain joins TRBV28 to TRBJ1-1, with 10 bases identical to TRBD1. The CDR3 runs to 13 residues. CDR1 MDHEN and CDR2 SYDVKM come from the germline V gene. Germline trimming cut 5 bases from V and 5 bases from J; bases unmatched to any gene: 2. CDR3 in amino acids: CASSDRGRTEAFF. Here the CDR3 DNA reads TGTGCCAGCAGTGACAGGGGGCGGACTGAAGCTTTCTTT.

The chain combines TRBV15 with TRBJ2-4; D gene ambiguous. The CDR3 extends over 14 amino acids. Per germline, CDR1 LNHNV and CDR2 YYDKDF (reference sequence). Trimming removed 2 bases at V and 0 bases at J, with 5 bases between. The chain's CDR3 is CATSRRSAKNIQYF. The CDR3 coding sequence is TGTGCCACCAGCAGACGGTCAGCCAAAAACATTCAGTACTTC.